These 12 T cell receptor beta chains came from one sample sequenced in a study of PD-1 blockade in classical Hodgkin lymphoma (dated by TCRdb to 2020 to 2022). Taken with the paper, the label for time point translates to: cycle 1 day 1 (C1D1), immediately before nivolumab initiation. Relapse after autologous stem cell transplantation had occurred in all trial patients, and cohorts A, B and C were distinguished by prior brentuximab vedotin exposure. The library was obtained by the immunoSEQ multiplex PCR assay. The table was pulled from immuneACCESS by TCRdb, which kept in-frame rearrangements only. Such tables lose some clones; where checked, under half of the loss comes from unresolved V genes, and the rest has no known cause. The sample records tens of thousands of clones, around two thirds of which are singletons. The ten largest clones capture over 4.5% of the sample. The specimen was peripheral blood mononuclear cells (PBMCs), collected at baseline. These receptors were collected from a human donor with classical Hodgkin lymphoma.

The chain couples TRBV5-1 to TRBJ2-2; the match to TRBD1 covers 8 bases. V was pared by 4 bases and J by 0 bases, with 2 bases of the junction left unmatched. Germline V gene lookup returns CDR1 SGHRS and CDR2 YFSETQ. CDR3 length: 15 residues. CDR3 sequence reads: CASSPTGANTGELFF. The CDR3, as DNA: TGCGCCAGCAGCCCGACAGGGGCGAACACCGGGGAGCTGTTTTTT.

About this clone: Other DNA sequences in this specimen translate into the identical CDR3. The J gene is TRBJ2-7, the V gene TRBV6-5; maybe TRBD1 (5 bases). Germline CDR1 is MNHEY and CDR2 is SVGAGI. Trimming stripped 0 bases from V and 3 bases from J, with 6 bases between. The CDR3 sequence is 13 residues long. CDR3 in DNA: TGTGCCAGCAGTTACTCCAGGGACTACGAGCAGTACTTC. Translating gives CASSYSRDYEQYF.

This chain links TRBV11-2 with TRBJ1-1; 9 bases match TRBD1. Germline V lookup: CDR1 SGHAT, CDR2 FQNNGV. J gave up 0 bases and V 2 bases, and 7 bases lay outside the gene matches. The CDR3 contains 17 residues. This CDR3 is CASSLLPGQGLNTEAFF. For the CDR3, the DNA is TGTGCCAGCAGCTTACTACCGGGACAGGGCCTGAACACTGAAGCTTTCTTT.

The gene calls are TRBV15 and TRBJ2-2; D unresolved. Germline loops: CDR1 LNHNV, CDR2 YYDKDF (reference sequence). The length of the CDR3 is 16 residues. With 5 bases removed from V and 0 bases from J, the gap between germline ends came to 13 bases. For the CDR3, the DNA is TGTGCCACCAGCCTTTATCTGTCCTCGAACACCGGGGAGCTGTTTTTT. Protein: CATSLYLSSNTGELFF.

The chain has TRBV19 and TRBJ1-1; tentatively, D is TRBD1 (5 bases). Germline CDR1 and CDR2: LNHDA and SQIVND (reference sequence). The CDR3 has 14 amino acids. V shed 5 bases and J shed 6 bases, with 16 bases lying between them. The CDR3 region is CASSPLAVGAEAFF. CDR3 DNA sequence: TGTGCCAGTAGTCCACTCGCGGTGGGGGCTGAAGCTTTCTTT.

The gene calls are TRBV2 and TRBJ1-1, with TRBD1 identical over 8 bases. The length of the CDR3 is 13 residues. Germline assignment: CDR1 SNHLY and CDR2 FYNNEI. J gave up 4 bases and V 6 bases, and 4 bases lay outside the gene matches. The CDR3 region has the DNA TGTGCCAGCAGCCAGGGGGCGGGCACTGAAGCTTTCTTT. Translation gives CASSQGAGTEAFF.

The rearrangement uses TRBV6-5 and TRBJ1-5; D gene unclear. CDR1 and CDR2 (germline): MNHEY, SVGAGI. This CDR3 region has 15 residues. V lost 8 bases and J lost 0, with 14 bases in between. CDR3 nucleotide sequence: TGTGCCAGCGCCACGGCAGAAATTAGCAATCAGCCCCAGCATTTT. Its protein is CASATAEISNQPQHF.

V usage is TRBV9 and J usage is TRBJ2-1, with 10 bases lining up with TRBD2. The J segment lost 7 bases and the V segment lost 3 bases, leaving 7 bases of the junction unmatched. The CDR3 extends over 15 amino acids. CDR1 and CDR2 from the germline V gene are SGDLS and YYNGEE. This CDR3 reads CASSDQTSGYNEQFF. CDR3 in DNA: TGTGCCAGCAGCGACCAGACTAGCGGGTATAATGAGCAGTTCTTC.

The rearrangement joins TRBV4-1 to TRBJ2-7, with 8 bases fitting TRBD1. Looked up from germline, CDR1 is MGHRA and CDR2 is YSYEKL. The CDR3 extends over 14 amino acids. Losses at the gene ends were 1 base for V and 12 bases for J; bases not matched to a gene: 11. CDR3 loop: CASSQGTGSRRRYF. The CDR3, as DNA: TGCGCCAGCAGCCAAGGGACAGGGTCGCGGAGAAGGTACTTC.

The chain joins TRBV6-1 to TRBJ1-3; unclear D gene. Trimming left V 6 bases short and J 4 bases short, with 7 bases between. This CDR3 contains 12 residues. From germline, CDR1 is MNHNS and CDR2 SASEGT. The CDR3 reads CASSQLGNTIYF. The CDR3 DNA is TGTGCCAGCAGCCAACTAGGAAACACCATATATTTT.

The chain joins TRBV4-2 to TRBJ2-1; TRBD2 is a possible D gene (6 bases). The germline V gene encodes CDR1 LGHNA and CDR2 YNFKEQ. V was cut by 0 bases and J by 9 bases, with 21 bases left in between. The CDR3 totals 17 residues. The CDR3 bases are TGTGCCAGCAGCCAAGATAGGGGAAGCGGGTGGGGAGGTGAGCAGTTCTTC. Translating it yields CASSQDRGSGWGGEQFF.

In its sample, this clone was seen once. This chain joins TRBV19 and TRBJ1-2; 9 nucleotides line up with TRBD1. Germline CDR1 LNHDA, CDR2 SQIVND (reference sequence). Trimming at V came to 5 bases and at J to 5 bases, leaving 3 bases not matched to a gene. This CDR3 region has 13 residues. The chain's CDR3 is CASSLGQGYGYTF. Written as DNA, the CDR3 is TGTGCCAGTAGTTTGGGACAGGGATATGGCTACACCTTC.